The clone carrying this T cell receptor (beta chain) was seen a handful of times. As yet, its antigen is unknown. The record originates from a study of CD8+ T cells in alopecia areata. General study points: Alphabeta T cells residing in normal skin are also sequenced in scalp samples. Tofacitinib did not eliminate many expanded lesional clones from scalp or blood. Normal scalp showed lower clonality than lesional scalp, especially alopecia totalis/universalis.

V was trimmed by 5 bases and J by 5 bases, leaving 15 bases between them. The germline gives CDR1 SEHNR, CDR2 FQNEAQ (reference sequence). The CDR3 runs 14 residues. RNA extraction was followed by reverse transcription into cDNA, which acted as the sequencing template. Data came from immunoSEQ multiplex PCR; TCRdb stores just in-frame clones and leaves some out. The repertoire holds about 200,000 clones, with about three fifths as singletons. Treatment of the sample: oral pan-JAK inhibitor, 5-10 mg twice daily. The investigators collected lesional scalp punch biopsies and peripheral blood from alopecia areata patients.

Specimen: CD4+ T cells sorted from blood, collected at week 24, from a patient treated with tofacitinib. The gene calls are TRBV7-9 and TRBJ1-2, with D uncertain. This TCR came from a human donor with alopecia areata. In nucleotides, the CDR3 is TGTGCCAGCAGCAAGAGGACGGACGGTTATGGCTACACCTTC. Translated, it gives CASSKRTDGYGYTF.